This TCR beta chain was retrieved from a study of Ad26.COV2.S vaccination and SARS-CoV-2 variants. Sequenced by immunoSEQ multiplex PCR; TCRdb stores in-frame clones only, minus some. The sample holds about 350,000 clones; roughly 91% are singletons and the top ten take roughly 4.8%. Treatment reported: roughly 18 received Ad26.COV2.S at low or high dose, single or two shots; about 5 received placebo; per-sample allocation not given. Day 63 following the first vaccine or placebo injection was when the samples were taken. The CDR3 is 13 residues long. Germline V gene sequence: CDR1 MNHNS, CDR2 SASEGT. V shed 10 bases and J 3 bases; nucleotides not matched to a gene: 5.

The sequencing used peripheral blood, collected in a trial of Ad26.COV2.S vaccine versus placebo. The chain employs TRBV6-1 and TRBJ1-5, with TRBD1 matching over 8 bases. The TCR sequence derives from a person aged 18-65 years who received the Ad26.COV2.S COVID-19 vaccine or a placebo. The CDR3, as DNA: TGTGCCACCTCAGGGGGCAACAATCAGCCCCAGCATTTT. It yields the protein CATSGGNNQPQHF.